These 30 T cell receptor beta chains came from one sample sequenced in a study of blood T cell repertoires in COVID-19. Here immunoSEQ multiplex PCR was the method, and the copy in TCRdb shows in-frame clones only, minus some. The table has roughly 200,000 clones, 75% to 85% seen once; the top ten hold more than 1.5%. Sequencing was done on a sample of peripheral blood. The receptors were gathered from a human donor in a cohort sampled during active COVID-19.

The V and J genes are TRBV28 and TRBJ2-7; 7 nucleotides align to TRBD2. CDR1 MDHEN and CDR2 SYDVKM come from the germline V gene. This CDR3 has 15 residues. V was clipped by 5 bases and J by 2 bases; unmatched bases: 9. The CDR3 sequence is CASSPVAGAPYEQYF. In DNA, the CDR3 is TGTGCCAGCAGTCCGGTGGCGGGAGCCCCCTACGAGCAGTACTTC.

The chain joins TRBV10-2 to TRBJ2-7, with 10 bases fitting TRBD2. The CDR3 covers 12 residues. The trim removed 7 bases at V and 5 bases at J, leaving 2 bases unmatched. Germline loops: CDR1 WSHSY, CDR2 SAAADI. CDR3 region: CASKLAGDEQYF. The CDR3 region has the DNA TGCGCCAGCAAGCTAGCGGGAGACGAGCAGTACTTC.

This chain joins TRBV4-2 and TRBJ2-7; unclear D gene. The CDR3 has 13 amino acids. Deletions cut 0 bases from V and 4 bases from J, with 7 bases between. Germline assignment: CDR1 LGHNA and CDR2 YNFKEQ. CDR3: CASSQEVGYEQYF. The CDR3 DNA is TGTGCCAGCAGCCAAGAAGTCGGGTACGAGCAGTACTTC.

The J gene is TRBJ2-6, the V gene TRBV20-1, with 9 bases identical to TRBD1. The CDR3 is 16 amino acids. V lost 3 bases to trimming and J lost 4 bases; unmatched junction nucleotides: 7. Germline assignment: CDR1 DFQATT and CDR2 SNEGSKA (reference sequence). The CDR3 loop reads CSASKQGAPGANVLTF. The CDR3 DNA reads TGCAGTGCTAGTAAACAGGGGGCGCCCGGGGCCAACGTCCTGACTTTC.

The chain has TRBV10-3 and TRBJ2-1; 10 bases are a match to TRBD2. Germline assignment: CDR1 ENHRY and CDR2 SYGVKD. J gave up 3 bases and V 6 bases, and 2 bases lay outside the gene matches. The CDR3 consists of 14 residues. The chain's CDR3 is CAIRPSGGYNEQFF. CDR3 in DNA: TGTGCCATCAGGCCTAGCGGGGGCTACAATGAGCAGTTCTTC.

This clone appeared a few times. This chain links TRBV5-4 with TRBJ2-7, with 7 bases identical to TRBD1. The CDR3 is 14 amino acids. With 4 bases clipped from V and 2 bases from J, the junction kept 6 bases outside the gene matches. Germline V gene data show CDR1 as SGHNT and CDR2 as YYREEE (reference sequence). CDR3 in amino acids: CASSLGQQTYEQYF. As DNA, the CDR3 is TGTGCCAGCAGCCTGGGACAGCAAACCTACGAGCAGTACTTC.

This clone appeared once. The chain employs TRBV2 and TRBJ1-1; the D gene is possibly TRBD1 (5 bases). The germline V and J ends were trimmed by 0 bases and 1 base, with 12 bases remaining between them. This CDR3 contains 16 residues. Per germline, CDR1 SNHLY and CDR2 FYNNEI. The CDR3 DNA is TGTGCCAGCAGTGAAGCGTTTCAGGGAGGGAACACTGAAGCTTTCTTT. As protein: CASSEAFQGGNTEAFF.

The CDR3 spells CASSVRVTGELFF. CDR3 nucleotide sequence: TGTGCCAGCAGCGTCAGGGTCACCGGGGAGCTGTTTTTT. The J gene is TRBJ2-2, the V gene TRBV9; the D gene is possibly TRBD1 (5 bases). Between the trimmed V and J ends, which lost 2 bases and 4 bases, there was a span of 6 bases. This CDR3 is built from 13 residues. Looked up from germline, CDR1 is SGDLS and CDR2 is YYNGEE.

The genes are TRBV9 and TRBJ1-4; D is perhaps TRBD1 (5 bases). The CDR3 spans 15 residues. V was shortened by 4 bases and J by 10 bases, with 20 bases between the two germline ends. From germline, CDR1 is SGDLS and CDR2 YYNGEE. CDR3: CASSPTDIPRGKLFF. The CDR3 nucleotides read TGTGCCAGCAGCCCCACGGACATCCCCCGTGGAAAACTGTTTTTT.

The chain links TRBV9 to TRBJ1-6; a possible D gene is TRBD1 (5 bases). V was clipped by 0 bases and J by 9 bases, with 13 bases between them. CDR3 length: 15 amino acids. Germline values: CDR1 SGDLS, CDR2 YYNGEE. The CDR3 sequence is CASSVGGRVRSPLHF. DNA of the CDR3: TGTGCCAGCAGCGTAGGTGGCAGGGTCCGTTCACCCCTCCACTTT. Using reference TRBV9 and TRBJ1-6 for the parts outside the CDR3, the full variable domain is DSGVTQTPKHLITATGQRVTLRCSPRSGDLSVYWYQQSLDQGLQFLIQYYNGEERAKGNILERFSAQQFPDLHSELNLSSLELGDSALYFCASSVGGRVRSPLHFGNGTRLTVT.

This rearrangement joins TRBV9 to TRBJ2-7; D might be TRBD2 (5 bases). The CDR3 spans 13 residues. Trimming stripped 0 bases from V and 6 bases from J, with 10 bases between. Germline CDR1 is SGDLS and CDR2 is YYNGEE. This CDR3 reads CASSVVEVSEQYF. The DNA for the CDR3 is TGTGCCAGCAGCGTAGTGGAGGTTTCCGAGCAGTACTTC.

V is TRBV4-1 and J is TRBJ1-1; no clear D gene. The CDR3 runs 16 residues. Germline-derived CDR1 and CDR2 are MGHRA and YSYEKL. The V end was cut by 1 base, the J end by 10 bases, with 22 bases between. Here the CDR3 DNA reads TGCGCCAGCAGCCAAGGGGGAACGAGGGAGAGCCACGGAGCTTTCTTT. This codes for CASSQGGTRESHGAFF.

In regard to this clone: At one end, the junction sequence differs from germline, possibly due to a read error. V is TRBV6-5 and J is TRBJ2-3; 12 positions agree with TRBD1. Germline lookup yields CDR1 MNHEY and CDR2 SVGAGI. This CDR3 has 15 amino acids. This CDR3 reads CASRRGQGATDMQYF. DNA of the CDR3: TGTGCCAGCAGGAGGGGACAGGGGGCCACAGATATGCAGTATTTT.

This clone was found once. The rearrangement uses TRBV3-1 (or the pseudogene TRBV3-2) and TRBJ2-7; 7 bases agree with TRBD1. CDR1 is LGHDT and CDR2 is YNNKEL in the germline V gene (reference sequence). Losses at the gene ends were 1 base for V and 2 bases for J; bases not matched to a gene: 5. The CDR3 consists of 15 residues. CDR3 protein: CASSQVGTATYEQYF. The CDR3 nucleotides are TGTGCCAGCAGCCAAGTGGGGACAGCAACCTACGAGCAGTACTTC.

The chain combines TRBV19 with TRBJ1-6; D gene ambiguous. Trimming left V 7 bases short and J 6 bases short, with 13 bases between. The germline V gene encodes CDR1 LNHDA and CDR2 SQIVND (reference sequence). This CDR3 is 14 amino acids long. The CDR3 sequence: CASKPFSVNSPLHF. In DNA form, the CDR3 reads TGTGCCAGTAAGCCCTTCAGCGTTAATTCACCCCTCCACTTT.

This chain links TRBV24-1 with TRBJ2-1; weak D call: TRBD2 (6 bases). CDR3 size: 14 residues. Trimming took 7 bases from V and 8 from J, leaving 17 bases between them. Germline CDR1 and CDR2: KGHDR and SFDVKD. The CDR3 DNA is TGTGCCACCAGAGGGACTCGAGGAATGGATGAGCAGTTCTTC. Translation gives CATRGTRGMDEQFF.

V is TRBV5-4 and J is TRBJ2-5; 7 bases map to TRBD1. V trimming: 2 bases; J trimming: 5 bases; junction bases outside the gene matches: 9. CDR1 is SGHNT, CDR2 YYREEE, per germline (reference sequence). This CDR3 spans 15 amino acids. CDR3 sequence: CASSFRTGRAETQYF. CDR3 DNA: TGTGCCAGCAGCTTTCGGACAGGCAGGGCGGAGACCCAGTACTTC.

The rearrangement joins TRBV7-2 to TRBJ2-2, with a weak D call TRBD2 (6 bases). The germline CDR1 and CDR2 sequences are SGHTA and FQGNSA. The germline V and J ends were trimmed by 3 bases and 6 bases, with 17 bases remaining between them. There are 16 residues in the CDR3. Written as DNA, the CDR3 is TGTGCCAGCAGCTTGGAGGGACGGCTGCTATCCGGGGAGCTGTTTTTT. Translated, it gives CASSLEGRLLSGELFF.

This clone has just a few counts. The chain has TRBV27 and TRBJ1-2; D perhaps matches TRBD1 (6 bases). The V and J ends lost 5 bases and 8 bases respectively, with 15 bases between them. CDR3 length equals 13 residues. Germline assignment: CDR1 MNHEY and CDR2 SMNVEV (reference sequence). The CDR3 loop reads CASSPSRTAGYTF. In DNA form, the CDR3 reads TGTGCCAGCAGTCCCTCCCGGACAGCCGGCTACACCTTC.

This chain links TRBV15 with TRBJ1-2; TRBD1 matches at 7 bases. CDR1 and CDR2 (germline): LNHNV, YYDKDF (reference sequence). The CDR3 spans 15 residues. The J segment lost 4 bases and the V segment lost 0 bases, leaving 5 bases of the junction unmatched. CDR3 nucleotides: TGTGCCACCAGCAGAGAGGCGGCAGGGGGCTATGGCTACACCTTC. It codes for CATSREAAGGYGYTF.

This clone was detected once. The gene calls are TRBV5-4 and TRBJ2-7, with a tentative D call TRBD2 (5 bases). The CDR3 totals 14 residues. The V gene's germline CDR1 is SGHNT and CDR2 YYREEE (reference sequence). Trimming took 0 bases from V and 1 from J, leaving 8 bases between them. The CDR3 DNA follows: TGTGCCAGCAGCTTGGTGGAGGTTTCCTACGAGCAGTACTTC. Encoded protein: CASSLVEVSYEQYF. The variable domain in full, completed from reference TRBV5-4 and TRBJ2-7, reads ETGVTQSPTHLIKTRGQQVTLRCSSQSGHNTVSWYQQALGQGPQFIFQYYREEENGRGNFPPRFSGLQFPNYSSELNVNALELDDSALYLCASSLVEVSYEQYFGPGTRLTVT.

The rearrangement uses TRBV7-9 and TRBJ1-5; D possibly corresponds to TRBD1 (6 bases). With 2 bases removed from V and 0 bases from J, the gap between germline ends came to 8 bases. This CDR3 has 15 amino acids. Germline V gene sequence: CDR1 SEHNR, CDR2 FQNEAQ (reference sequence). The CDR3, as DNA: TGTGCCAGCAGCTTAAGGGGGTATAGCAATCAGCCCCAGCATTTT. It specifies CASSLRGYSNQPQHF. Variable domain in full (rest from reference TRBV7-9 and TRBJ1-5): DTGVSQNPRHKITKRGQNVTFRCDPISEHNRLYWYRQTLGQGPEFLTYFQNEAQLEKSRLLSDRFSAERPKGSFSTLEIQRTEQGDSAMYLCASSLRGYSNQPQHFGDGTRLSIL.

V gene TRBV7-2 combines with J gene TRBJ2-3; 13 nucleotides agree with TRBD2. Germline lookup yields CDR1 SGHTA and CDR2 FQGNSA. J was trimmed by 4 bases and V by 2 bases; bases with no gene match: 9. The CDR3 loop spans 18 amino acids. The chain's CDR3 is CASSLIIRTSGGADTQYF. CDR3 bases: TGTGCCAGCAGCTTAATAATCCGGACTAGCGGGGGTGCAGATACGCAGTATTTT.

This chain links TRBV5-5 with TRBJ2-1, with D perhaps TRBD2 (6 bases). The CDR3 runs 15 residues. CDR1 and CDR2 (germline): SGHKS, YYEKEE (reference sequence). Trimming removed 4 bases at V and 0 bases at J, with 11 bases between. This CDR3 reads CASSTGVSSYNEQFF. DNA for the CDR3: TGTGCCAGCAGCACGGGGGTGAGCTCCTACAATGAGCAGTTCTTC. Full variable domain (outside the CDR3, taken from reference TRBV5-5 and TRBJ2-1): DAGVTQSPTHLIKTRGQQVTLRCSPISGHKSVSWYQQVLGQGPQFIFQYYEKEERGRGNFPDRFSARQFPNYSSELNVNALLLGDSALYLCASSTGVSSYNEQFFGPGTRLTVL.

The rearrangement uses TRBV5-4 and TRBJ2-7; 9 bases line up with TRBD1. CDR3 size: 14 residues. Trimming at V came to 3 bases and at J to 3 bases, leaving 4 bases not matched to a gene. Germline CDR1 SGHNT, CDR2 YYREEE (reference sequence). CDR3 DNA: TGTGCCAGCAGCTGGACAGGGGAGGGCTACGAGCAGTACTTC. Translating it yields CASSWTGEGYEQYF.

The genes are TRBV6-2 or TRBV6-3 and TRBJ1-2; TRBD1 agrees at 8 bases. Trimming removed 0 bases from V and 3 bases from J; junction bases left unmatched: 15. The germline V gene has CDR1 MNHEY and CDR2 SVGEGT. The CDR3 loop spans 19 amino acids. Written as DNA, the CDR3 is TGTGCCAGCAGTTACTCCTCCGGGGTCGGGGACAGGACTCACTATGGCTACACCTTC. It specifies CASSYSSGVGDRTHYGYTF.

This clone has just a few counts. The chain joins TRBV5-1 to TRBJ2-2; 8 nucleotides match TRBD1. The CDR3 length is 14 residues. With V trimmed by 2 bases and J by 4 bases, 1 base remained unmatched. Germline V gene data show CDR1 as SGHRS and CDR2 as YFSETQ. CDR3 amino acids: CASSFGTGTGELFF. The CDR3 coding sequence is TGCGCCAGCAGCTTCGGGACAGGCACCGGGGAGCTGTTTTTT. Variable domain in full (rest from reference TRBV5-1 and TRBJ2-2): KAGVTQTPRYLIKTRGQQVTLSCSPISGHRSVSWYQQTPGQGLQFLFEYFSETQRNKGNFPGRFSGRQFSNSRSEMNVSTLELGDSALYLCASSFGTGTGELFFGEGSRLTVL.

This chain uses TRBV10-3 with TRBJ1-2; 7 bases fit TRBD1. Germline CDR1 and CDR2: ENHRY and SYGVKD. With V trimmed by 6 bases and J by 8 bases, 9 bases remained unmatched. The length of the CDR3 is 13 residues. The CDR3 nucleotides are TGTGCCATCAGACCAGACAGGGACTGGGGCTACACCTTC. This gives the protein CAIRPDRDWGYTF.

The chain is built from TRBV7-2 and TRBJ2-6; 7 bases align to TRBD2. Trimming took 7 bases from V and 0 from J; bases not matched to a gene: 3. This CDR3 has 15 amino acids. In germline, CDR1 is SGHTA, CDR2 FQGNSA. CDR3 sequence (DNA): TGTGCCAGCAAAGCGGGGAGCTCTGGGGCCAACGTCCTGACTTTC. As protein: CASKAGSSGANVLTF.

J is TRBJ2-7 and V is TRBV18; D is undetermined. Germline CDR1 and CDR2: KGHSH and LQKENI. The CDR3 sequence is 11 residues long. Trimming removed 2 bases at V and 5 bases at J, with 4 bases between. DNA of the CDR3: TGTGCCAGCTCACCAAGCCACGAGCAGTACTTC. It codes for CASSPSHEQYF.